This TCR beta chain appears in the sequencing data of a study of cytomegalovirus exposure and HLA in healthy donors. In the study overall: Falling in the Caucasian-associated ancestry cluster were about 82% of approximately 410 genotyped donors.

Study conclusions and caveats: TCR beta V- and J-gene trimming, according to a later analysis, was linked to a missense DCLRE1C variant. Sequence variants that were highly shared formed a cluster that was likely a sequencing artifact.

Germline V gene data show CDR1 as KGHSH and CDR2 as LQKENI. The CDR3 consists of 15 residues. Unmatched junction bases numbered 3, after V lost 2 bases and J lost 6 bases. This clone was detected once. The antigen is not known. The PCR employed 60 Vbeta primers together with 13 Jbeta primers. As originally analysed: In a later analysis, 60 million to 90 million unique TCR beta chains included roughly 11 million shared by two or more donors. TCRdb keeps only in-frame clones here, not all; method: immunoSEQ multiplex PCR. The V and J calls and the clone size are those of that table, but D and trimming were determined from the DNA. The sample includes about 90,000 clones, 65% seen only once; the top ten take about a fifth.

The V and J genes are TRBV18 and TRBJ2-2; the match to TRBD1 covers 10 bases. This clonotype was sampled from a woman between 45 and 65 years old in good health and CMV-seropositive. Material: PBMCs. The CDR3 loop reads CASSPVGQGAGELFF. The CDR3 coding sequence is TGTGCCAGCTCACCAGTCGGACAGGGGGCCGGGGAGCTGTTTTTT.